This TCR beta chain was sequenced in a study of a mutant IDH1 vaccine in newly diagnosed glioma. Time point defined: week 35, safety follow-up. Doses of 300 ug of mutant IDH1 20-mer peptide were given with topical imiquimod. Germline V gene lookup returns CDR1 SNHLY and CDR2 FYNNEI. The CDR3 covers 13 residues. Losses at the gene ends were 8 bases for V and 8 bases for J; bases not matched to a gene: 9. This table comes from immunoSEQ multiplex PCR, and its TCRdb copy is limited to in-frame clones, with some not included. Of approximately 41,000 clones in the sample, around 87% were seen once. As to this clone: The antigen is not known.

The material was PBMCs, obtained from a glioma patient whose treatment included an IDH1 peptide vaccine. The sequence was obtained from a man aged 40-49 years with glioma. The genes are TRBV2 and TRBJ2-4; 7 nucleotides line up with TRBD1. The CDR3 spells CASGRQGGDIQYF. The CDR3 region has the DNA TGTGCCAGCGGACGACAGGGTGGGGACATTCAGTACTTC.